This T cell receptor beta chain is drawn from a study of control samples from healthy donors and cancer patients. Some clones are missing from TCRdb's copy, which holds only in-frame ones; the method was immunoSEQ multiplex PCR. Here the sample spans more than 95,000 clones, approximately 90% being singletons. The germline gives CDR1 KGHDR, CDR2 SFDVKD. J gave up 1 base and V 7 bases, and 3 bases lay outside the gene matches. This CDR3 comprises 15 residues. The J gene is TRBJ2-3, the V gene TRBV24-1, with TRBD2 matching 11 bases. The origin of this receptor is a woman between 50 and 59 years old with colorectal cancer. Sample: PBMCs. The CDR3 bases are TGTGCCACCAGAAGTAGCGGGAGGGGCACAGATACGCAGTATTTT. Amino acids: CATRSSGRGTDTQYF.